This T cell receptor (beta chain) was profiled in a study of T cells in Graves' hyperthyroidism and ophthalmopathy. Amplified regions were TCR beta CDR3 sequences from RNA transcripts. HTBI primers were employed in a first-round RT-PCR of the TCR CDR3. One entry per CDR3 protein results from TCRdb running MiXCR on the multiplex PCR reads. This repertoire shows about 400,000 distinct CDR3 sequences, just under 15% found once; its top ten account for approximately 30%. Broader study findings: Prediction of ophthalmopathy progression came a median roughly 6.7 months pre-onset.

The diagnostic basis comprised clinical symptoms, serum thyroxine and TRAb, thyroid ultrasound and orbital computed tomography. Each 10 ml fresh peripheral blood draw supplied the PBMCs. About this clonotype: The target antigen is unknown.

The sequenced sample consisted of blood. This TCR derives from a woman aged 25 to 45 with Graves' hyperthyroidism.

In nucleotides, the CDR3 is TGTGCCAGCAGCTTGGTGGGTGGGGACCTCTATGGCTACACCTTC. Its translation is CASSLVGGDLYGYTF. The V and J genes are TRBV5-6 and TRBJ1-2, with TRBD1 as a possible D gene (5 bases). Germline V gene sequence: CDR1 SGHDT, CDR2 YYEEEE. Trimming pared 0 bases from V and 4 bases from J, leaving 13 bases between. CDR3 length: 15 residues.